These 12 T cell receptor beta chains originate from one sample sequenced in a study of molecular identifiers for immune sequencing clone quantification. TCRdb itself ran the PCR reads through MiXCR, one entry per CDR3 protein. Among about 320,000 distinct CDR3 sequences listed, roughly 24% were seen once. The sample was naive CD8+ T cells from blood, with Jurkat cell RNA spiked in. Noted subset: FACS-sorted CD8+CD4-CCR7+CD45RA+ naive T cells. Source of these receptors: a human donor in good health. Some libraries in this study had Jurkat cell RNA spiked in.

This clonotype showed up just a few times. V is TRBV20-1 and J is TRBJ2-3; 9 bases line up with TRBD2. The CDR3 is 15 residues long. From germline, CDR1 is DFQATT and CDR2 SNEGSKA (reference sequence). The V and J ends lost 0 bases and 4 bases, in that order; junction bases with no gene match: 5. The CDR3 DNA reads TGCAGTGCTAGAGACGGCGGGGGGGCCTCAGATACGCAGTATTTT. This sequence encodes CSARDGGGASDTQYF.

The chain joins TRBV27 to TRBJ1-1; D unresolved. This CDR3 has 14 residues. Trimming stripped 3 bases from V and 2 bases from J, with 10 bases between. Looked up from germline, CDR1 is MNHEY and CDR2 is SMNVEV (reference sequence). The CDR3 DNA reads TGTGCCAGCAGTTTTGGAGGAATTAACACTGAAGCTTTCTTT. Residues: CASSFGGINTEAFF.

Details on this clonotype: A read error may be the cause here, since a much bigger clone is one base away. V is TRBV5-1 and J is TRBJ2-3; TRBD1 or TRBD2 may be the D gene (6 bases each). Germline values: CDR1 SGHRS, CDR2 YFSETQ. Trimming left V 2 bases short and J 8 bases short, with 15 bases between. The CDR3 totals 14 residues. The chain's CDR3 is CASSFRVGGGTQYF. The CDR3 DNA reads as TGCGCCAGCAGCTTCCGAGTAGGGGGAGGTACGCAGTATTTT.

This clonotype was seen repeatedly, ten times or more. The chain links TRBV9 to TRBJ2-5; D not resolved. Germline CDR1 reads SGDLS; CDR2 reads YYNGEE. V lost 0 bases and J lost 4, with 16 bases in between. CDR3 length: 16 amino acids. CDR3 sequence: CASSVGDSPSRETQYF. CDR3 sequence (DNA): TGTGCCAGCAGCGTAGGTGATAGCCCCTCACGAGAGACCCAGTACTTC. Full variable domain (missing parts from reference TRBV9 and TRBJ2-5): DSGVTQTPKHLITATGQRVTLRCSPRSGDLSVYWYQQSLDQGLQFLIQYYNGEERAKGNILERFSAQQFPDLHSELNLSSLELGDSALYFCASSVGDSPSRETQYFGPGTRLLVL.

About this clonotype itself: A read error may be the cause here, since a much bigger clone is one base away. The chain recombines TRBV7-9 with TRBJ1-6, with TRBD1 identical over 8 bases. CDR3 size: 16 residues. Per germline, CDR1 SEHNR and CDR2 FQNEAQ (reference sequence). Written as DNA, the CDR3 is TGTGCCTGCAGCTTATCCGGACAGGGAGGACATTCACCCCTCCACTTT. Protein: CACSLSGQGGHSPLHF.

A word on this clonotype: A much larger clone lies a single base off, so this may be a read error. This chain connects TRBV4-1 to TRBJ1-1; D might be TRBD1 (6 bases). The CDR3 runs 15 residues. Per the germline V gene, CDR1 is MGHRA and CDR2 is YSYEKL. CDR3 protein: CASSQVRGADSEASF. Written as DNA, the CDR3 is TGCGCCAGCAGCCAAGTTCGGGGGGCCGATTCTGAAGCTTCCTTT.

This clonotype has a handful of counts. V usage is TRBV5-5 and J usage is TRBJ2-5; D unresolved. Germline CDR1 and CDR2: SGHKS and YYEKEE (reference sequence). This CDR3 comprises 17 residues. The V end lost 4 bases, the J end lost 2 bases, and 21 bases lay between the germline ends. CDR3 amino acids: CASSPYLATVEQETQYF. DNA of the CDR3: TGTGCCAGCAGCCCTTACCTTGCAACCGTTGAGCAAGAGACCCAGTACTTC.

On this clonotype: One end of the junction fails to match germline, which may point to a read error. The V gene is TRBV20-1, the J gene TRBJ2-7, with D tentatively TRBD2 (7 bases). CDR1 is DFQATT, CDR2 SNEGSKA, per germline (reference sequence). CDR3 size: 13 residues. The chain's CDR3 is CSARPRGAYEQCF. The CDR3 nucleotides are TGCAGTGCTAGACCCCGGGGGGCCTACGAGCAGTGCTTC.

This clonotype was observed at least ten times. The CDR3 bases are TGTGCCAGCAGCTTGTCCCTAGCTGTCTGGAGCACCGGGGAGCTGTTTTTT. It specifies CASSLSLAVWSTGELFF. This sequence joins TRBV5-6 and TRBJ2-2; the D gene is possibly TRBD2 (5 bases). V shed 1 base and J shed 4 bases, with 17 bases lying between them. The CDR3 is 17 residues long. Germline CDR1 is SGHDT and CDR2 is YYEEEE. The full variable domain, completed using reference TRBV5-6 and TRBJ2-2, is DAGVTQSPTHLIKTRGQQVTLRCSPKSGHDTVSWYQQALGQGPQFIFQYYEEEERQRGNFPDRFSGHQFPNYSSELNVNALLLGDSALYLCASSLSLAVWSTGELFFGEGSRLTVL.

This clonotype was observed a handful of times. The chain employs TRBV5-3 and TRBJ2-1; 9 bases match TRBD2. TRBV5-3 is labeled an ORF, and its function is uncertain. CDR3 size: 17 residues. The V segment lost 8 bases and the J segment 9 bases; nucleotides outside the gene matches: 21. The CDR3 loop reads CASSPRLAGASPAEQFF. In nucleotides, the CDR3 is TGTGCCAGCAGTCCTCGTTTAGCGGGAGCTTCCCCCGCTGAGCAGTTCTTC.

With regard to this clonotype: At one end, the junction sequence differs from germline, possibly due to a read error. The genes are TRBV5-6 and TRBJ1-5; D is ambiguous. The germline V gene encodes CDR1 SGHDT and CDR2 YYEEEE. This CDR3 has 14 residues. CDR3 in amino acids: CASGLDRAGQPQRF. In DNA, the CDR3 is TGTGCCAGCGGCCTAGACCGGGCTGGTCAGCCCCAGCGTTTT.

This clonotype came up many times. The V gene is TRBV7-2, the J gene TRBJ1-1, with 9 positions matching TRBD1. The CDR3 consists of 15 residues. The trim removed 4 bases at V and 3 bases at J, leaving 6 bases unmatched. Germline V gene sequence: CDR1 SGHTA, CDR2 FQGNSA. The CDR3: CASSSLQGAYTEAFF. The CDR3 DNA reads TGTGCCAGCAGCTCCCTACAGGGGGCGTACACTGAAGCTTTCTTT.